This T cell receptor beta chain was observed in a study of T cell responses to AZD1222 COVID-19 vaccine. Assay: immunoSEQ multiplex PCR; the TCRdb copy retains only in-frame clones and omits some. In the table there are more than 150,000 clones, 87% of which are singletons. Germline CDR1 and CDR2: SGHKS and YYEKEE (reference sequence). After removal of 3 bases from V and 0 bases from J, the junction contained 3 bases not matched to a gene. This CDR3 has 14 amino acids. As regards this clone: Its target is not known.

The study, taken as a whole, reports: AZD1222 recipients seropositive at baseline numbered only six. Following two doses of AZD1222, Spike-specific TCR breadth and depth rose. Females outnumbered males among donors, who were mostly white British; clonal diversity was possibly underestimated.

This receptor was identified in an adult in good health. The sequencing here drew on peripheral blood, taken on day 0 of MenACWY control vaccination. The chain uses TRBV5-5 and TRBJ2-7, with 7 bases aligning to TRBD1. The CDR3 loop is CASSSRQGSYEQYF. DNA for the CDR3: TGTGCCAGCAGCTCAAGACAGGGCTCCTACGAGCAGTACTTC.